This entry describes one TCR beta chain. The antigen is not known. Generated by immunoSEQ multiplex PCR, the TCRdb table keeps only in-frame clones and is missing some. The top ten hold around 3% of the sample, which has fewer than 150,000 clones, 80% to 90% seen once. The data derive from a study of cytotoxic CD8 clonotypes in ibrutinib-treated CLL. As for the study in general: Response samples came after a median about 11 months of treatment, range 6 to 36.

The CDR3 spans 14 residues. Trimming pared 4 bases from V and 8 bases from J, leaving 16 bases between. Germline V lookup: CDR1 SGHRS, CDR2 YFSETQ. Cryopreserved PBMCs were the source of roughly 2 micrograms of genomic DNA, which went to TCR beta libraries. The study, taken as a whole, reports: Under therapy, public clonotypes either contracted or stayed stable, and they were uncommon.

The TCR comes from a human donor with chronic lymphocytic leukemia. V and J are TRBV5-1 and TRBJ1-3; D is ambiguous. The specimen was PBMCs, collected after 24 months of ibrutinib treatment. The CDR3 region is CASSTGPRRDTIYF. DNA for the CDR3: TGCGCCAGCAGCACCGGGCCCCGGAGGGACACCATATATTTT.